This TCR beta chain is from a study of human T cells and chemical hapten exposure. Specified time point: patch test 1, 2 weeks after DPC sensitization. This sample's treatment: therapeutic diphenylcyclopropenone sensitization with weekly scalp DPC. This clonotype was picked up many times. Trimming at V came to 1 base and at J to 4 bases, leaving 4 bases not matched to a gene. The germline V gene encodes CDR1 SGHRS and CDR2 YFSETQ. This CDR3 is 15 amino acids long. TCRdb passed the RACE reads through MiXCR, listing each CDR3 protein once. The sample carries 11,000 to 15,000 distinct CDR3 sequences, 16% recorded once.

The sequence was collected from a woman under 40 with alopecia areata. Some clones in this sample may be carry-over from other donors' samples. V usage is TRBV5-1 and J usage is TRBJ2-3; 9 bases are shared with TRBD2. The material was whole blood, obtained in connection with sensitization to the hapten diphenylcyclopropenone (DPC). CDR3 bases: TGCGCCAGCAGCTTGAGGGGACTAGCAGCAGATACGCAGTATTTT. Translating it yields CASSLRGLAADTQYF.